The rows below give T cell receptor beta chains drawn from one sample of a study of blood T cells in healthy people across ages. TCRdb ran MiXCR on the 5' RACE reads and lists one entry per CDR3 protein. Among under 1 million distinct CDR3 sequences, roughly 44% were seen once, and the ten largest hold 15% to 25%. Sequenced material: blood. These receptors were obtained from a man aged 60 to 69 in good health. Both conserved end residues are part of each CDR3. Each record gives: J gene, V gene, D gene, clone size, CDR3 protein, CDR3 DNA. The D gene is left open where the match is weak. Size is omitted from some rows. Given values are once, few, many or a class for expanded clones.

j_call: TRBJ2-3
v_call: TRBV7-8
d_call: NA
clone_size: NA
cdr3_aa: CASSTITDTQYF
cdr3_nt: TGTGCCAGCAGCACTATCACAGATACGCAGTATTTT

j_call: TRBJ2-1
v_call: TRBV30
d_call: NA
clone_size: NA
cdr3_aa: CAWKRPGGTHNEQFF
cdr3_nt: TGTGCCTGGAAACGACCGGGGGGCACCCACAATGAGCAGTTCTTC

j_call: TRBJ2-3
v_call: TRBV20-1
d_call: NA
clone_size: NA
cdr3_aa: CSARQFQRADTQYF
cdr3_nt: TGCAGTGCTAGACAGTTCCAAAGGGCAGATACGCAGTATTTT

j_call: TRBJ2-1
v_call: TRBV29-1
d_call: TRBD2
clone_size: NA
cdr3_aa: CSVEGLAGGVSYNEQFF
cdr3_nt: TGCAGCGTTGAAGGGCTAGCGGGGGGGGTTTCCTACAATGAGCAGTTCTTC

j_call: TRBJ1-2
v_call: TRBV29-1
d_call: NA
clone_size: many
cdr3_aa: CSVEVQTMTNYGYTF
cdr3_nt: TGCAGCGTTGAAGTACAGACAATGACTAACTATGGCTACACCTTC

j_call: TRBJ2-7
v_call: TRBV10-2
d_call: TRBD2
clone_size: few
cdr3_aa: CASSYTGTSASSYEQYF
cdr3_nt: TGCGCCAGCAGTTACACCGGGACTAGCGCTAGCTCCTACGAGCAGTACTTC

j_call: TRBJ2-7
v_call: TRBV4-3
d_call: TRBD1
clone_size: NA
cdr3_aa: CASSRTWDRAILYEQYF
cdr3_nt: TGCGCCAGCAGCCGAACCTGGGACAGGGCCATTCTATACGAGCAGTACTTC

j_call: TRBJ2-3
v_call: TRBV7-6
d_call: NA
clone_size: once
cdr3_aa: CASSIGGGQTDAQYF
cdr3_nt: TGTGCCAGCAGCATAGGAGGGGGGCAGACAGATGCGCAGTATTTT

j_call: TRBJ2-7
v_call: TRBV28
d_call: TRBD1
clone_size: NA
cdr3_aa: CASRKGTDSYVQYF
cdr3_nt: TGTGCCAGCAGGAAGGGGACAGACTCCTACGTGCAGTACTTC

j_call: TRBJ2-7
v_call: TRBV7-9
d_call: NA
clone_size: many
cdr3_aa: CASSYDSEQYF
cdr3_nt: TGTGCCAGCAGCTATGACAGCGAGCAGTACTTC

j_call: TRBJ2-1
v_call: TRBV7-2
d_call: TRBD1
clone_size: NA
cdr3_aa: CASSLRGGSYEQFF
cdr3_nt: TGTGCCAGCAGCTTGAGAGGGGGCAGCTATGAGCAGTTCTTC

j_call: TRBJ2-7
v_call: TRBV20-1
d_call: NA
clone_size: NA
cdr3_aa: CSASRGTLSSYEQYF
cdr3_nt: TGCAGTGCTAGCCGCGGGACACTGAGCTCCTACGAGCAGTACTTC

j_call: TRBJ2-5
v_call: TRBV12-3/TRBV12-4
d_call: TRBD2
clone_size: NA
cdr3_aa: CASSPGGVGETQYF
cdr3_nt: TGTGCCAGCAGCCCCGGGGGGGTGGGCGAGACCCAGTACTTC

j_call: TRBJ2-3
v_call: TRBV24-1
d_call: NA
clone_size: NA
cdr3_aa: CATSLETSSTDTQYF
cdr3_nt: TGTGCCACCAGTCTTGAGACCTCTAGCACAGATACGCAGTATTTT

j_call: TRBJ1-2
v_call: TRBV9
d_call: TRBD1
clone_size: NA
cdr3_aa: CASRKTGGLDYTF
cdr3_nt: TGTGCCAGCAGGAAGACAGGGGGCCTCGACTACACCTTC

j_call: TRBJ2-4
v_call: TRBV27
d_call: TRBD1
clone_size: NA
cdr3_aa: CASSPVGQGRDKNIQNF
cdr3_nt: TGTGCCAGCAGTCCTGTGGGACAGGGAAGGGACAAAAACATTCAGAACTTC

j_call: TRBJ1-5
v_call: TRBV20-1
d_call: NA
clone_size: NA
cdr3_aa: CSANRDSNQPQHF
cdr3_nt: TGCAGTGCCAACAGGGATAGCAATCAGCCCCAGCATTTT

j_call: TRBJ2-7
v_call: TRBV20-1
d_call: TRBD1
clone_size: NA
cdr3_aa: CSARDRAFYEQYF
cdr3_nt: TGCAGTGCTAGGGACAGGGCGTTTTACGAGCAGTACTTC

j_call: TRBJ2-7
v_call: TRBV20-1
d_call: TRBD1
clone_size: NA
cdr3_aa: CSASIGTELYEQYF
cdr3_nt: TGCAGTGCTAGTATCGGGACAGAGCTATACGAGCAGTACTTC

j_call: TRBJ1-4
v_call: TRBV7-9
d_call: NA
clone_size: NA
cdr3_aa: CASSLNPSRSNEKLFF
cdr3_nt: TGTGCCAGCAGCTTAAACCCTAGCAGGTCGAATGAAAAACTGTTTTTT

j_call: TRBJ2-7
v_call: TRBV4-3
d_call: TRBD1
clone_size: NA
cdr3_aa: CTSSQGQDRYYEQYF
cdr3_nt: TGCACCAGCAGCCAAGGCCAGGACAGGTACTACGAGCAGTACTTC

j_call: TRBJ2-7
v_call: TRBV7-9
d_call: TRBD2
clone_size: NA
cdr3_aa: CASSPGLAGVLAYEQYF
cdr3_nt: TGTGCCAGCAGCCCCGGGCTAGCGGGGGTATTAGCCTACGAGCAGTACTTC

j_call: TRBJ1-2
v_call: TRBV13
d_call: NA
clone_size: few
cdr3_aa: CASSITGTSYGYTF
cdr3_nt: TGTGCCAGCAGTATTACAGGGACCAGCTATGGCTACACCTTC

j_call: TRBJ2-1
v_call: TRBV20-1
d_call: NA
clone_size: few
cdr3_aa: CSARLGQDHPNEQFF
cdr3_nt: TGCAGTGCCCGACTCGGGCAGGACCACCCCAATGAGCAGTTCTTC

j_call: TRBJ2-7
v_call: TRBV20-1
d_call: TRBD2
clone_size: NA
cdr3_aa: CSARRSGREYEQYF
cdr3_nt: TGCAGTGCTAGACGGAGCGGGAGAGAATACGAGCAGTACTTC

j_call: TRBJ2-7
v_call: TRBV6-1
d_call: NA
clone_size: few
cdr3_aa: CAAHPGLETYEQYF
cdr3_nt: TGTGCCGCACACCCGGGACTGGAGACCTACGAGCAGTACTTC

j_call: TRBJ1-5
v_call: TRBV6-2/TRBV6-3
d_call: TRBD1
clone_size: NA
cdr3_aa: CASRTRDRAGNQPQHF
cdr3_nt: TGTGCCAGCAGAACCCGGGACAGGGCTGGCAATCAGCCCCAGCATTTT

j_call: TRBJ2-6
v_call: TRBV2
d_call: NA
clone_size: NA
cdr3_aa: CASSPDRPGANVLTF
cdr3_nt: TGTGCCAGCAGCCCAGACAGGCCTGGGGCCAACGTCCTGACTTTC

j_call: TRBJ2-1
v_call: TRBV29-1
d_call: TRBD1
clone_size: few
cdr3_aa: CSVEEGTGGNEQFF
cdr3_nt: TGCAGCGTTGAAGAAGGGACAGGGGGCAATGAGCAGTTCTTC

j_call: TRBJ1-6
v_call: TRBV7-3
d_call: NA
clone_size: few
cdr3_aa: CASSLEGLSSPLHF
cdr3_nt: TGTGCCAGCAGCTTAGAGGGTTTGTCTTCACCCCTCCACTTT

j_call: TRBJ1-2
v_call: TRBV12-3/TRBV12-4
d_call: TRBD1
clone_size: NA
cdr3_aa: CASSLASRTGGHGYTF
cdr3_nt: TGTGCCAGCAGTTTAGCCTCGAGGACAGGGGGCCATGGCTACACCTTC

j_call: TRBJ2-7
v_call: TRBV2
d_call: TRBD1
clone_size: NA
cdr3_aa: CASPLSPEGRQGPYEQYF
cdr3_nt: TGTGCCAGCCCCCTAAGCCCCGAAGGGAGACAGGGACCCTACGAGCAGTACTTC

j_call: TRBJ2-5
v_call: TRBV5-1
d_call: NA
clone_size: once
cdr3_aa: CASSLEDKPLETQYF
cdr3_nt: TGCGCCAGCAGCTTGGAGGACAAGCCGTTGGAGACCCAGTACTTC

j_call: TRBJ2-7
v_call: TRBV11-1
d_call: TRBD1
clone_size: few
cdr3_aa: CASSSRDRAGDEQYF
cdr3_nt: TGTGCCAGCAGCTCACGGGACAGGGCCGGAGACGAGCAGTACTTC

j_call: TRBJ1-1
v_call: TRBV7-2
d_call: NA
clone_size: NA
cdr3_aa: CASSSRQNTEAFF
cdr3_nt: TGTGCCAGCAGCTCCCGACAGAACACTGAAGCTTTCTTT

j_call: TRBJ1-2
v_call: TRBV12-3/TRBV12-4
d_call: TRBD1
clone_size: few
cdr3_aa: CASSVTMQGARYGYTF
cdr3_nt: TGTGCCAGCAGCGTCACCATGCAGGGGGCGCGTTATGGCTACACCTTC

j_call: TRBJ2-7
v_call: TRBV4-3
d_call: NA
clone_size: few
cdr3_aa: CASSQDPGHYEQYF
cdr3_nt: TGCGCCAGCAGCCAAGATCCGGGCCATTACGAGCAGTACTTC

j_call: TRBJ2-5
v_call: TRBV5-1
d_call: NA
clone_size: once
cdr3_aa: CASSLAPGNQETQYF
cdr3_nt: TGCGCGAGCAGTTTAGCCCCAGGGAACCAAGAGACCCAGTACTTC

j_call: TRBJ1-2
v_call: TRBV4-1
d_call: NA
clone_size: NA
cdr3_aa: CASSQVPGVGTF
cdr3_nt: TGCGCCAGCAGCCAAGTTCCGGGGGTCGGCACCTTC

j_call: TRBJ2-1
v_call: TRBV11-1
d_call: NA
clone_size: NA
cdr3_aa: CASSVDRTLPNEQFF
cdr3_nt: TGTGCCAGCAGCGTAGACAGAACTCTACCCAATGAGCAGTTCTTC